The rows below give T cell receptor beta chains drawn from one sample of a study of T cells in localized non-small cell lung cancer. The repertoire was sequenced with immunoSEQ multiplex PCR; TCRdb's copy has only in-frame clones and lacks some. The sample holds roughly 53,000 clones, approximately 80% seen once. The source material was peripheral blood mononuclear cells, sampled before any cancer treatment. All receptors derive from a man aged 35 to 69 with stage III lung adenocarcinoma. The CDR3 runs from the conserved cysteine through the conserved F or W. Only part of the rows carry a size: once, few, many, or a class if the clone is expanded.

TRBV5-6	TRBJ1-5	-	CASSLGLGMNQPQHF
TRBV4-3	TRBJ2-7	-	CASSQERSGTREQYF
TRBV4-3	TRBJ2-3	few	CASSQVAGRDTQYF
TRBV19	TRBJ1-2	-	CASTPGQGGYGYTF
TRBV7-2	TRBJ2-7	-	CASSLEDRIYEQYF
TRBV5-6	TRBJ1-2	-	CASSPPGGAYGYTF
TRBV6-1	TRBJ2-5	-	CASSEVTSGGLQETQYF
TRBV19	TRBJ1-5	-	CASRRGNNQPQHF
TRBV7-6	TRBJ2-7	-	CASSLASGTTSYEQYF
TRBV2	TRBJ2-3	-	CASRSRGTTDTQYF
TRBV7-9	TRBJ2-1	-	CASSFWTGGGEQFF
TRBV7-9	TRBJ2-2	-	CASSLVGGTTGELFF
TRBV10-3	TRBJ2-3	-	CAISVWGPTDTQYF
TRBV5-1	TRBJ1-1	-	CASSLVEKGDTEAFF
TRBV12-5	TRBJ2-1	-	CASGFGQPNEQFF
TRBV5-6	TRBJ1-2	-	CASSLARYSGYTF
TRBV4-3	TRBJ2-6	-	CASSQAVWASGANVLTF
TRBV7-9	TRBJ2-1	-	CASEPGQGGFSYNEQFF
TRBV28	TRBJ2-3	once	CASSLWSTGTDTQYF
TRBV19	TRBJ1-1	once	CASSSRTEAFF
TRBV28	TRBJ1-1	-	CASSWGAGRTEAFF
TRBV7-9	TRBJ1-1	-	CASNLDGRNTEAFF
TRBV6-5	TRBJ2-1	-	CASSSRTSGKYNEQFF
TRBV7-9	TRBJ2-3	-	CASSSSGSLTDTQYF
TRBV7-9	TRBJ2-7	-	CASSLGVHEQYF
TRBV5-1	TRBJ1-1	-	CASSFIQGTEAFF
TRBV15	TRBJ2-2	-	CATSRDTSTGELFF
TRBV6-5	TRBJ2-3	-	CASGLAGTDTQYF
TRBV5-1	TRBJ2-5	-	CASSLGLAGESETQYF
TRBV5-4	TRBJ2-3	few	CASFEAGRTDTQYF
TRBV6-6	TRBJ1-1	few	CASSLIGVGEAFF
TRBV7-9	TRBJ1-5	-	CASSLEGGSNQPQHF
TRBV5-1	TRBJ2-1	once	CASRPLSGNNEQFF
TRBV6-6	TRBJ2-1	-	CASRPPGQGYNEQFF
TRBV5-1	TRBJ2-7	-	CASSLGTSSYEQYF
TRBV7-9	TRBJ2-7	-	CASSLNLAESEQYF
TRBV5-5	TRBJ2-7	-	CASSPGLAGAYEQYF
TRBV5-4	TRBJ1-2	-	CASSLAWDRDGYTF
TRBV5-4	TRBJ1-1	-	CASREGQGSPEAFF
TRBV25-1	TRBJ1-1	-	CASSEGQKNTEAFF
TRBV30	TRBJ1-3	-	CAWSKSRLRNTIYF
TRBV21-1	TRBJ2-3	-	CATGVNACTDTQYF
TRBV27	TRBJ1-2	-	CASSLVPSRDYGYTF
TRBV9	TRBJ2-1	-	CASTLSGSPYNEQFF
TRBV9	TRBJ2-7	-	CASSVEAAPYEQYF
TRBV7-9	TRBJ2-7	-	CASSLRSQGVGEQYF
TRBV4-2	TRBJ2-7	once	CASSQEGDRRYEQYF
TRBV18	TRBJ1-5	-	CASSPRGSNQPQHF
TRBV18	TRBJ1-5	-	CASSPSRDQPQHF
TRBV4-1	TRBJ2-7	-	CASSQDLASGAYEQYF
TRBV6-6	TRBJ1-5	-	CASSWAGGGGNQPQHF
TRBV5-5	TRBJ1-5	few	CASSLEQGNQPQHF
TRBV29-1	TRBJ2-7	-	CSVLVQGEGEQYF
TRBV29-1	TRBJ2-7	once	CSALPGSPSSYEQYF
TRBV19	TRBJ2-7	once	CASSMGQGYEQYF